Below are 20 T cell receptor beta chains sequenced from a single sample in a study of blood T cell repertoires in COVID-19. The table came from immunoSEQ multiplex PCR; TCRdb's copy has only in-frame clones and leaves some out. This sample carries under 300,000 clones, approximately 80% of them seen once, and the ten largest clones take around 3.4%. The sample was peripheral blood. All receptors derive from a young woman with acute or convalescent COVID-19.

V and J are TRBV5-8 and TRBJ2-7, with a tentative D call TRBD2 (5 bases). CDR3 length: 13 residues. V gave up 3 bases and J gave up 5 bases, with 12 bases separating them. Germline CDR1 is SGHTS and CDR2 is YDEGEE. CDR3 sequence (DNA): TGTGCCAGCAGCTGGACCCCCGGGGACGAGCAGTACTTC. Protein product: CASSWTPGDEQYF. The whole variable domain, filled in from reference TRBV5-8 and TRBJ2-7, reads EAGVTQSPTHLIKTRGQQATLRCSPISGHTSVYWYQQALGLGLQFLLWYDEGEERNRGNFPPRFSGRQFPNYSSELNVNALELEDSALYLCASSWTPGDEQYFGPGTRLTVT.

The DNA for the CDR3 is TGTGCCAGAAGCTCCCCGTGGAGCGGGAGAGCCCACGAGCAGTACTTC. Translation: CARSSPWSGRAHEQYF. This chain connects TRBV5-3 to TRBJ2-7, with TRBD2 identical over 8 bases. TRBV5-3 is noted as an ORF with a role that remains uncertain. The CDR3 has 16 residues. Trimming took 3 bases from V and 5 from J; bases not matched to a gene: 13.

The chain has TRBV7-2 and TRBJ2-2; perhaps TRBD1 as D (5 bases). The length of the CDR3 is 15 residues. From germline, CDR1 is SGHTA and CDR2 FQGNSA. Trimming removed 1 base from V and 3 bases from J, with 9 bases in between. CDR3 nucleotide sequence: TGTGCCAGCAGCTTAGGAATAGGGGACACCGGGGAGCTGTTTTTT. Protein: CASSLGIGDTGELFF.

This chain connects TRBV10-2 to TRBJ2-5; 9 nucleotides agree with TRBD1. Per germline, CDR1 WSHSY and CDR2 SAAADI. CDR3 length: 14 residues. V gave up 3 bases and J gave up 1 base; unmatched junction bases: 0. The CDR3 nucleotides read TGCGCCAGCAGTGAACAGGGGGCCCAAGAGACCCAGTACTTC. As protein: CASSEQGAQETQYF.

V is TRBV7-2 and J is TRBJ2-5; tentatively, D is TRBD2 (6 bases). V gave up 2 bases and J gave up 5 bases, with 21 bases separating them. This CDR3 spans 17 amino acids. The germline gives CDR1 SGHTA, CDR2 FQGNSA. The CDR3 DNA is TGTGCCAGCAGCTTACGTGGACGCCTCGCGGAGGGGGAGACCCAGTACTTC. It is translated as CASSLRGRLAEGETQYF.

The chain employs TRBV5-1 and TRBJ1-2; D is unclear. Germline V gene sequence: CDR1 SGHRS, CDR2 YFSETQ. Trimming left V 6 bases short and J 1 base short, with 7 bases between. CDR3 length equals 12 residues. In DNA form, the CDR3 reads TGCGCCAGCACCAACAATAACTATGGCTACACCTTC. Amino acids: CASTNNNYGYTF.

The rearrangement links TRBV19 to TRBJ2-2; a possible D gene is TRBD2 (5 bases). Deletions cut 6 bases from V and 1 base from J, with 9 bases between. The CDR3 covers 14 residues. In germline, CDR1 is LNHDA, CDR2 SQIVND (reference sequence). The CDR3 loop is CASRYTRNTGELFF. The CDR3 nucleotides are TGTGCCAGTAGATACACTAGGAACACCGGGGAGCTGTTTTTT.

Only a few counts were recorded for this clone. V and J are TRBV3-1 (or the pseudogene TRBV3-2) and TRBJ2-3, with 11 bases matching TRBD2. The CDR3 is made up of 16 amino acids. The V segment lost 0 bases and the J segment 1 base; nucleotides outside the gene matches: 0. Germline V gene lookup returns CDR1 LGHDT and CDR2 YNNKEL (reference sequence). As DNA, the CDR3 is TGTGCCAGCAGCCAAGAACTAGCGGGAGGCACAGATACGCAGTATTTT. Amino acids: CASSQELAGGTDTQYF.

This chain connects TRBV6-5 to TRBJ2-1, with 9 nucleotides matching TRBD2. CDR1 is MNHEY, CDR2 SVGAGI, per germline. The CDR3 contains 15 residues. Trimming removed 7 bases from V and 4 bases from J; junction bases left unmatched: 8. The CDR3 loop reads CASTAPLAGYNEQFF. CDR3 nucleotide sequence: TGTGCCAGCACTGCCCCCCTAGCGGGGTACAATGAGCAGTTCTTC.

In its sample, this clone was seen a few times. This sample includes further DNA sequences coding for the same CDR3. The chain recombines TRBV11-3 with TRBJ2-1, with D possibly matching TRBD2 (6 bases). V was clipped by 0 bases and J by 1 base, with 7 bases between them. The germline CDR1 and CDR2 sequences are SGHNT and YENEEA. The CDR3 runs 15 residues. The CDR3 sequence is CASSLDGTSYNEQFF. The CDR3 coding sequence is TGTGCCAGCAGCTTAGATGGGACTTCCTACAATGAGCAGTTCTTC.

The V call is TRBV6-5, the J call TRBJ2-2; D is possibly TRBD2 (6 bases). The CDR3 runs 16 residues. V was trimmed by 2 bases and J by 0 bases, leaving 10 bases between them. Looked up from germline, CDR1 is MNHEY and CDR2 is SVGAGI. The CDR3, as DNA: TGTGCCAGCAGTTACGCCGGGACTGCGAACACCGGGGAGCTGTTTTTT. This codes for CASSYAGTANTGELFF.

This chain links TRBV4-3 with TRBJ2-1; 10 bases are a match to TRBD2. CDR1 and CDR2 (germline): LGHNA, YSLEER. J gave up 6 bases and V 1 base, and 9 bases lay outside the gene matches. This CDR3 has 17 amino acids. Written as DNA, the CDR3 is TGCGCCAGCAGCCAAGCCTCAGCGGGAGGGGGTCGCAATGAGCAGTTCTTC. It codes for CASSQASAGGGRNEQFF.

The chain employs TRBV11-2 and TRBJ2-1; possible D gene TRBD2, 6 bases. There are 17 residues in the CDR3. CDR1 is SGHAT and CDR2 is FQNNGV in the germline V gene. V lost 1 base, J lost 0 bases, and 13 bases lay in between. CDR3 sequence: CASSLGKGGSSYNEQFF. The CDR3 bases are TGTGCCAGCAGCTTAGGGAAGGGAGGAAGCTCCTACAATGAGCAGTTCTTC.

This clone was detected a few times. The chain couples TRBV11-3 to TRBJ2-1; a weak D match, TRBD2 (5 bases). V lost 3 bases and J 10 bases, leaving 10 bases between the germline ends. The CDR3 totals 12 residues. Germline CDR1 is SGHNT and CDR2 is YENEEA. The CDR3 reads CASSFLGGEQFF. The CDR3 DNA follows: TGTGCCAGCAGCTTTCTCGGAGGAGAGCAGTTCTTC. Combining the CDR3 with reference TRBV11-3 and TRBJ2-1 gives the whole variable domain EAGVVQSPRYKIIEKKQPVAFWCNPISGHNTLYWYLQNLGQGPELLIRYENEEAVDDSQLPKDRFSAERLKGVDSTLKIQPAELGDSAVYLCASSFLGGEQFFGPGTRLTVL.

This chain joins TRBV6-5 and TRBJ2-7; 9 bases are shared with TRBD2. V was pared by 6 bases and J by 0 bases, with 6 bases of the junction left unmatched. Germline CDR1 reads MNHEY; CDR2 reads SVGAGI. The CDR3 is made up of 15 amino acids. CDR3: CASSRYSGSSYEQYF. The CDR3 bases are TGTGCCAGCAGCCGTTATAGCGGGAGCTCCTACGAGCAGTACTTC.

This clone appeared once. The gene calls are TRBV24-1 and TRBJ2-1; TRBD1 matches 8 bases. The V gene end was trimmed by 3 bases and the J gene end by 14 bases; junction bases not matched to a gene: 20. The CDR3 runs 17 residues. The germline gives CDR1 KGHDR, CDR2 SFDVKD. CDR3 in DNA: TGTGCCACCAGTGATCCCGACCGGGACAGGCAATGGGGGTGTGAGTTCTTC. Translation: CATSDPDRDRQWGCEFF.

The chain couples TRBV10-3 to TRBJ2-5, with TRBD1 identical over 9 bases. The germline gives CDR1 ENHRY, CDR2 SYGVKD. With V trimmed by 3 bases and J by 4 bases, 3 bases remained unmatched. This CDR3 comprises 14 residues. The CDR3 region is CAISERQGGETQYF. DNA of the CDR3: TGTGCCATCAGTGAACGACAGGGGGGAGAGACCCAGTACTTC.

The CDR3 DNA reads TGTGCCACCAAGCCGGGACAGGGTGGAAACACCATATATTTT. It translates to CATKPGQGGNTIYF. The chain joins TRBV19 to TRBJ1-3; 9 bases fit TRBD1. Germline CDR1 is LNHDA and CDR2 is SQIVND (reference sequence). J lost 3 bases, V lost 10 bases, and 7 bases had no gene match. This CDR3 has 14 residues.

The chain links TRBV28 to TRBJ1-3, with 8 bases aligning to TRBD1. Per germline, CDR1 MDHEN and CDR2 SYDVKM. This CDR3 is built from 17 residues. V lost 4 bases to trimming and J lost 0 bases; unmatched junction nucleotides: 8. This CDR3 reads CASSSLQGGSSGNTIYF. CDR3 coding DNA: TGTGCCAGCAGTTCCCTACAGGGGGGGAGCTCTGGAAACACCATATATTTT. Variable domain in full (rest from reference TRBV28 and TRBJ1-3): DVKVTQSSRYLVKRTGEKVFLECVQDMDHENMFWYRQDPGLGLRLIYFSYDVKMKEKGDIPEGYSVSREKKERFSLILESASTNQTSMYLCASSSLQGGSSGNTIYFGEGSWLTVV.

V and J are TRBV6-5 and TRBJ2-5; 9 bases match TRBD1. Germline V gene lookup returns CDR1 MNHEY and CDR2 SVGAGI. CDR3 length: 14 residues. The ends lost 6 bases at V and 5 bases at J; junction bases unmatched: 7. In DNA, the CDR3 is TGTGCCAGCAGCCGCACAGGGGGCCGGGAGACCCAGTACTTC. Translation: CASSRTGGRETQYF.